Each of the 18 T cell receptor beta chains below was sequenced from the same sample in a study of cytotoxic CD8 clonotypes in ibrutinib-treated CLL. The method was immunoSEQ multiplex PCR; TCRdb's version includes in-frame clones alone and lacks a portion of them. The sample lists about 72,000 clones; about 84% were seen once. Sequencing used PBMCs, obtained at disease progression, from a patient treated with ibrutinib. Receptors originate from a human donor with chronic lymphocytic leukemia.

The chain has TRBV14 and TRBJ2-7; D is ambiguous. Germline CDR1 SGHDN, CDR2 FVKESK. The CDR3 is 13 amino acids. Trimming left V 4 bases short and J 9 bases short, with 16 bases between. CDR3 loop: CASSPWRDSWQYF. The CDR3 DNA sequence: TGTGCCAGCAGCCCCTGGCGAGATTCATGGCAGTACTTC. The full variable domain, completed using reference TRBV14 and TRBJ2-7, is EAGVTQFPSHSVIEKGQTVTLRCDPISGHDNLYWYRRVMGKEIKFLLHFVKESKQDESGMPNNRFLAERTGGTYSTLKVQPAELEDSGVYFCASSPWRDSWQYFGPGTRLTVT.

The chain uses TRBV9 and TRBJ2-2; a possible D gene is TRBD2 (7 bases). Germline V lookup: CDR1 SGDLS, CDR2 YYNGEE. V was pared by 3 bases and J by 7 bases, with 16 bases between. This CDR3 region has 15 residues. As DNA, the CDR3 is TGTGCCAGCAGCGGAGGACAGATAGCGGGCGGGGAGCTGTTTTTT. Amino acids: CASSGGQIAGGELFF.

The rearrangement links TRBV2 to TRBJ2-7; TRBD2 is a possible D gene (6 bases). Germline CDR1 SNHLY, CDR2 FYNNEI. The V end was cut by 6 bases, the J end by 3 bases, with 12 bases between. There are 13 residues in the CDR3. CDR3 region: CASRRDFNYEQYF. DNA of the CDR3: TGTGCCAGCAGGCGGGACTTTAACTACGAGCAGTACTTC. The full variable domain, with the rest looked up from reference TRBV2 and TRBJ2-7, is EPEVTQTPSHQVTQMGQEVILRCVPISNHLYFYWYRQILGQKVEFLVSFYNNEISEKSEIFDDQFSVERPDGSNFTLKIRSTKLEDSAMYFCASRRDFNYEQYFGPGTRLTVT.

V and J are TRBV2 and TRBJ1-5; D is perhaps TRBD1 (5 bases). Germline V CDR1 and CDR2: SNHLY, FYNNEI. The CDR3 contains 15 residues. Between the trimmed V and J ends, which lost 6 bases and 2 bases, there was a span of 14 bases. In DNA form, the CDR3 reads TGTGCCAGCAGGGCTCAGGGATTTGGCAATCAGCCCCAGCATTTT. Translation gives CASRAQGFGNQPQHF.

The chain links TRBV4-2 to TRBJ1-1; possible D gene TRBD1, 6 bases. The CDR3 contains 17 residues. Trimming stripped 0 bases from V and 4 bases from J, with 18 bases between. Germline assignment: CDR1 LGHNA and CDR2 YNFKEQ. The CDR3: CASSQERGWLVGTEAFF. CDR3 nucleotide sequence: TGTGCCAGCAGCCAAGAGAGGGGGTGGTTAGTTGGCACTGAAGCTTTCTTT.

The CDR3 sequence is CASSEWNVQETQYF. Written as DNA, the CDR3 is TGTGCCAGCAGTGAATGGAACGTTCAAGAGACCCAGTACTTC. The rearrangement links TRBV2 to TRBJ2-5; no reliable D call. Trimming removed 2 bases from V and 2 bases from J, with 9 bases in between. Per the germline V gene, CDR1 is SNHLY and CDR2 is FYNNEI. The CDR3 covers 14 residues.

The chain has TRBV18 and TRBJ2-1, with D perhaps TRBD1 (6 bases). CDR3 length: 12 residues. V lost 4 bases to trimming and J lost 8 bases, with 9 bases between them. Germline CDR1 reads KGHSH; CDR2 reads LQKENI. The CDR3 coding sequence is TGTGCCAGCTCACGAAACAGGGATGAGCAGTTCTTC. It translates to CASSRNRDEQFF.

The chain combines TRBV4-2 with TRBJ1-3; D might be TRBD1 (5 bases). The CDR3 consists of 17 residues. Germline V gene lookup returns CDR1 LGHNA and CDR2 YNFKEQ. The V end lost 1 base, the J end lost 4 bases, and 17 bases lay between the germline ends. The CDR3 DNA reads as TGTGCCAGCAGCCAAGGTGGAGGCCGTGAGGGGGGAAACACCATATATTTT. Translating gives CASSQGGGREGGNTIYF.

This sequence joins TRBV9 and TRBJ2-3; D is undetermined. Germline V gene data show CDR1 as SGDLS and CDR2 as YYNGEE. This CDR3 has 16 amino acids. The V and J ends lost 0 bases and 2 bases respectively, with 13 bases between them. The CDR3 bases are TGTGCCAGCAGCGTAGGCGCCAGCGACGACACAGATACGCAGTATTTT. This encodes CASSVGASDDTDTQYF.

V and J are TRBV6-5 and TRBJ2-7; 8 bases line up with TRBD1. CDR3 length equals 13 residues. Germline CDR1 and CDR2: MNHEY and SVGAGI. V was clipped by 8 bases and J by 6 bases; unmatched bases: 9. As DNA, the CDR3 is TGTGCCAGCGGACAGGGTTTGGGAGGCGAGCAGTACTTC. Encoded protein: CASGQGLGGEQYF.

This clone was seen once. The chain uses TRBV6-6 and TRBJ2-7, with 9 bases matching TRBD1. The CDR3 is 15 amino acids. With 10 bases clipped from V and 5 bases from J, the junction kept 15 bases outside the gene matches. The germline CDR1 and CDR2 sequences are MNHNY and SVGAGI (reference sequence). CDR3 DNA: TGTGCCACCGTACCCCCGGGACAGGGTACCCACGAGCAGTACTTC. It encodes CATVPPGQGTHEQYF.

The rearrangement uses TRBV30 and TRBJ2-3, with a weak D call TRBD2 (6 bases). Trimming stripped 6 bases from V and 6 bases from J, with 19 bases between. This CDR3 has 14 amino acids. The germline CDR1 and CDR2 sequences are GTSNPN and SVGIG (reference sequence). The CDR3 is CACLSGLGDDTQYF. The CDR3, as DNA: TGTGCCTGCCTTTCGGGACTCGGAGACGATACGCAGTATTTT.

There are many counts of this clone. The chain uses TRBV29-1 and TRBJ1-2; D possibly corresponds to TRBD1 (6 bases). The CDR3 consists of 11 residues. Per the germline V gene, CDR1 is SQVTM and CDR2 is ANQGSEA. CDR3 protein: CFVGGPYGYTF. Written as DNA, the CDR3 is TGCTTCGTGGGGGGCCCTTATGGCTACACCTTC. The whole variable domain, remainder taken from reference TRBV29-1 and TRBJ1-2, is SAVISQKPSRDICQRGTSLTIQCQVDSQVTMMFWYRQQPGQSLTLIATANQGSEATYESGFVIDKFPISRPNLTFSTLTVSNMSPEDSSIYLCFVGGPYGYTFGSGTRLTVV.

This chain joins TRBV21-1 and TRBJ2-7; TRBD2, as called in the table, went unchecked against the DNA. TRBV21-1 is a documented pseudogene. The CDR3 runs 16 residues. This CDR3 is CASSNRMGRVPYEQYF. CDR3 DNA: TGTGCCAGCAGCAACCGGATGGGGAGGGTACCGTACGAGCAGTACTTC.

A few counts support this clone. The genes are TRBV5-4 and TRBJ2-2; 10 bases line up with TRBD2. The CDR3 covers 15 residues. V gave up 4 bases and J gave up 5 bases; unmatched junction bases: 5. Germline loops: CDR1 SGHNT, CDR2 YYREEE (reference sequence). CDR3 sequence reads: CASSPSGGGTGELFF. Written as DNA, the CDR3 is TGTGCCAGCAGCCCTAGCGGGGGCGGGACCGGGGAGCTGTTTTTT.

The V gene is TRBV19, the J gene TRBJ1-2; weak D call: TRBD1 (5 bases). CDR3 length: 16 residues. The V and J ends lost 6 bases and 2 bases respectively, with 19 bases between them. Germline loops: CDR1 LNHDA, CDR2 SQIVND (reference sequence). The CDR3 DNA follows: TGTGCCAGTAGGACGGCGGGGACGGAAGGAAACTATGGCTACACCTTC. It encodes CASRTAGTEGNYGYTF.

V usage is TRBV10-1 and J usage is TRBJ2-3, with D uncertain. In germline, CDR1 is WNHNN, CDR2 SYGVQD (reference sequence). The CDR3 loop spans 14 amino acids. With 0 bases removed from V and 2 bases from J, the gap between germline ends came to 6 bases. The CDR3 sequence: CASSESTLTDTQYF. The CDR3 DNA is TGCGCCAGCAGTGAGTCTACACTCACAGATACGCAGTATTTT.

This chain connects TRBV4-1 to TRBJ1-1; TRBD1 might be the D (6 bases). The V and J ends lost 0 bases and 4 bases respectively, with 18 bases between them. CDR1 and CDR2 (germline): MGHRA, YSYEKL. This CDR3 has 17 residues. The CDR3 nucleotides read TGCGCCAGCAGCCAAGAGCCTCCGGGACATTGGGGCACTGAAGCTTTCTTT. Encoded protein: CASSQEPPGHWGTEAFF.